The T cell receptor (beta chain) under discussion was sequenced for a study of T cell repertoires in cytomegalovirus infection. Study information: Evidence of both CMV infection and a matching HLA type came from public TCR beta signatures.

Using its own MiXCR run on the reads, TCRdb lists one record per CDR3 protein. Of nearly 650,000 distinct CDR3 sequences in the sample, roughly 24% are singletons; the top ten hold around 8%. The study, taken as a whole, reports: People with CMV and the relevant HLA were identified by cumulative public TCR beta family frequency. CMV-specific TCR beta clonotypes restricted by HLA-C were the ones dominating the ex vivo response.

The CDR3 extends over 12 amino acids. V lost 8 bases, J lost 0 bases, and 8 bases lay in between. CDR1 is SEHNR and CDR2 is FQNEAQ in the germline V gene (reference sequence). In its sample, this clonotype was seen many times. Its matching antigen is unknown. Sequencing was done on a sample of CD8+ T cells from PBMCs. The chain is built from TRBV7-9 and TRBJ2-7; D may be TRBD1 or TRBD2 (5 bases each). The sequence derives from a human donor in good health (CMV status not recorded). Some clones in this sample may be carry-over from other donors' samples. Here the CDR3 reads CASQGTSYEQYV. The CDR3 DNA reads TGTGCCAGCCAAGGGACCTCCTACGAGCAGTACGTC.